Listed below are T cell receptor beta chains from one sample, sequenced in a study of cytomegalovirus exposure and HLA in healthy donors. TCRdb keeps only in-frame clones here, not all; method: immunoSEQ multiplex PCR. The sample holds 150,000 to 180,000 clones, around 84% seen once. The sequencing sample was made of PBMCs. The source of these receptors is a woman in her 40s in good health and CMV-seropositive. Each CDR3 is given with its conserved first and last residue. Each record gives: V gene, J gene, clone size, D gene, CDR3 protein, CDR3 DNA. A D gene is named only where the DNA matches it firmly. Some rows mark clone size as missing; the rest say once, few, many or name a class of expanded clone.

>TRBV5-4|TRBJ2-3|NA|NA
CASSGGWRDERTDTQYF
TGTGCCAGCAGCGGGGGGTGGAGGGACGAGAGGACAGATACGCAGTATTTT
>TRBV28|TRBJ2-1|NA|NA
CASSYAGLFYNEQFF
TGTGCCAGCAGTTATGCGGGACTCTTCTACAATGAGCAGTTCTTC
>TRBV6-1|TRBJ2-7|NA|TRBD1
CASSVSQGAYEQYF
TGTGCCAGCAGTGTGTCCCAGGGGGCGTACGAGCAGTACTTC
>TRBV20-1|TRBJ2-5|NA|NA
CSARNGETQYF
TGCAGTGCTCGTAACGGGGAGACCCAGTACTTC
>TRBV29-1|TRBJ2-1|NA|NA
CAGRWYNEQFF
TGCGCTGGGCGTTGGTACAATGAGCAGTTCTTC
>TRBV7-9|TRBJ1-2|NA|NA
CASSERTNYGYTF
TGTGCCAGTTCCGAGAGGACTAACTATGGCTACACCTTC
>TRBV9|TRBJ2-1|once|TRBD1
CASTSLGDRGSEQFF
TGTGCCAGCACCAGTTTGGGTGACAGGGGAAGTGAGCAGTTCTTC
>TRBV28|TRBJ2-5|NA|TRBD1
CASSTLQGARETQYF
TGTGCCAGCAGCACCTTACAGGGGGCTCGAGAGACCCAGTACTTC
>TRBV4-1|TRBJ2-2|NA|NA
CAGSQGTLGELFF
TGCGCCGGCAGCCAAGGCACTCTGGGGGAGCTGTTTTTT
>TRBV6-1|TRBJ2-1|few|TRBD2
CASSDGREGLGDEQFF
TGTGCCAGCAGTGACGGTCGGGAGGGCCTAGGCGATGAGCAGTTCTTC
>TRBV6-1|TRBJ1-1|NA|TRBD1
CASSEAGGLTEAFF
TGTGCCAGCAGTGAAGCAGGGGGCCTCACTGAAGCTTTCTTT
>TRBV5-1|TRBJ2-7|NA|TRBD2
CASSPGLAGGLREQYF
TGCGCCAGCAGCCCGGGACTAGCGGGAGGGCTACGCGAGCAGTACTTC
>TRBV28|TRBJ2-4|NA|NA
CASSLIAWAKNIQYF
TGTGCCAGCAGTTTGATAGCTTGGGCCAAAAACATTCAGTACTTC
>TRBV6-1|TRBJ1-1|NA|TRBD1
CASSRTGNTEAFF
TGTGCCAGCAGTCGGACAGGGAACACTGAAGCTTTCTTT
>TRBV2|TRBJ1-6|NA|NA
CASSDGYSPLHF
TGTGCCAGCAGTGACGGTTATTCACCCCTCCACTTT
>TRBV18|TRBJ2-7|NA|TRBD2
CASSQQLAGNEQYF
TGTGCCAGCTCCCAGCAACTAGCGGGAAACGAGCAGTACTTC
>TRBV28|TRBJ1-5|NA|NA
CASSPGEPQHF
TGTGCCAGCAGCCCCGGGGAGCCCCAGCATTTT
>TRBV7-3|TRBJ1-1|NA|NA
CASSLYRDTEAFF
TGTGCCAGCAGCCTCTACAGGGACACTGAAGCTTTCTTT
>TRBV27|TRBJ2-1|NA|TRBD2
CASVSLAGVYEQFF
TGTGCCAGCGTTTCCCTAGCGGGAGTATATGAGCAGTTCTTC
>TRBV7-3|TRBJ2-1|NA|TRBD2
CASSATGTSGRRYEQFF
TGTGCCAGCAGCGCAACCGGGACTAGCGGGAGGCGTTATGAGCAGTTCTTC
>TRBV2|TRBJ2-7|NA|TRBD1
CASSPDTGGLAEQYF
TGTGCCAGCAGCCCCGATACAGGGGGCCTGGCCGAGCAGTACTTC
>TRBV2|TRBJ2-2|few|TRBD2
CASRGSGGVNTGELFF
TGTGCCAGCAGGGGTAGCGGGGGGGTAAACACCGGGGAGCTGTTTTTT
>TRBV11-2|TRBJ2-7|once|NA
CASSSTYYEQYF
TGTGCCAGCAGCTCTACGTACTACGAGCAGTACTTC
>TRBV2|TRBJ2-3|NA|TRBD2
CASNPGLAGGKDTQYF
TGTGCCAGCAACCCGGGACTAGCGGGAGGCAAAGATACGCAGTATTTT
>TRBV10-3|TRBJ2-1|NA|NA
CATTGVSSSYNEQFF
TGTGCCACCACGGGAGTTTCGAGCTCCTACAATGAGCAGTTCTTC
>TRBV19|TRBJ2-7|few|NA
CASSIEGQNYEQYF
TGTGCCAGTAGTATCGAGGGACAAAACTACGAGCAGTACTTC
>TRBV4-1|TRBJ1-2|NA|NA
CASSQDPGANIYGYTF
TGCGCCAGCAGCCAAGATCCTGGGGCCAACATCTATGGCTACACCTTC
>TRBV10-2|TRBJ2-7|NA|TRBD2
CASRDSGSGYEQYF
TGCGCCAGCAGAGACAGCGGGAGCGGGTACGAGCAGTACTTC
>TRBV28|TRBJ2-1|NA|TRBD2
CASGEGRESEQFF
TGTGCCAGCGGGGAGGGGCGGGAGAGTGAGCAGTTCTTC
>TRBV28|TRBJ1-5|NA|NA
CASSLSRGAQEQPQHF
TGTGCCAGCAGTTTATCTCGGGGGGCCCAGGAACAGCCCCAGCATTTT
>TRBV4-2|TRBJ2-5|NA|NA
CASSHGGSTSQETQYF
TGTGCCAGCAGCCATGGCGGAAGCACATCGCAAGAGACCCAGTACTTC
>TRBV5-4|TRBJ2-1|NA|NA
CASSFSPSSYNEQFF
TGTGCCAGCAGCTTCTCCCCCAGCTCCTACAATGAGCAGTTCTTC
>TRBV30|TRBJ2-2|NA|TRBD2
CAWRGLAVTGELFF
TGTGCCTGGAGGGGACTAGCGGTAACCGGGGAGCTGTTTTTT
>TRBV7-9|TRBJ2-1|NA|TRBD2
CASSHLAGGINEQFF
TGTGCCAGCAGCCACCTAGCGGGAGGAATTAATGAGCAGTTCTTC
>TRBV7-2|TRBJ2-1|NA|NA
CASSLTPGLYNEQFF
TGTGCCAGCAGCTTAACCCCAGGGCTCTACAATGAGCAGTTCTTC
>TRBV9|TRBJ2-3|NA|TRBD2
CASSVGSGGTDTQYF
TGTGCCAGCAGCGTAGGGAGCGGGGGCACAGATACGCAGTATTTT
>TRBV25-1|TRBJ2-7|NA|TRBD2
CASSETGLATGRLSF
TGTGCCAGCAGTGAAACGGGACTAGCGACCGGTCGGTTAAGCTTC
>TRBV5-1|TRBJ2-1|NA|NA
CASSSDFHIEQFF
TGCGCCAGCAGCTCGGACTTCCACATCGAGCAGTTCTTC
>TRBV7-9|TRBJ2-1|NA|NA
CASSPRNEQFF
TGTGCCAGCAGCCCCCGTAATGAGCAGTTCTTC
>TRBV18|TRBJ2-1|NA|NA
CASSPVLRNEQFF
TGTGCCAGCTCACCTGTTCTCCGCAATGAGCAGTTCTTC
>TRBV18|TRBJ2-6|NA|TRBD1
CASSSTPGGVSGANVLTF
TGTGCCAGCTCATCGACGCCAGGGGGCGTCTCTGGGGCCAACGTCCTGACTTTC
>TRBV18|TRBJ2-1|NA|TRBD2
CASSPRLAGPGDNEQFF
TGTGCCAGCTCACCACGGTTAGCGGGACCGGGAGACAATGAGCAGTTCTTC
>TRBV5-1|TRBJ2-7|NA|TRBD2
CASSSGLYEQYF
TGCGCCAGCTCTAGCGGGCTGTACGAGCAGTACTTC
>TRBV28|TRBJ1-1|NA|NA
CASLAGIPGAHTNTEAFF
TGTGCCAGCCTGGCGGGTATCCCAGGGGCACACACGAACACTGAAGCTTTCTTT
>TRBV18|TRBJ2-5|once|TRBD2
CASSPASGTQETQYF
TGTGCCAGCTCACCCGCTAGCGGGACCCAAGAGACCCAGTACTTC
>TRBV7-8|TRBJ2-2|NA|TRBD1
CASSSDRTNTGELFF
TGTGCCAGCAGCTCGGACAGGACGAACACCGGGGAGCTGTTTTTT
>TRBV30|TRBJ1-2|NA|TRBD1
CAWDRAKYGYTF
TGTGCCTGGGACAGGGCCAAATATGGCTACACCTTC
>TRBV27|TRBJ2-7|NA|NA
CASSSRGAYEQYF
TGTGCCAGCAGTAGCCGGGGAGCCTACGAGCAGTACTTC
>TRBV28|TRBJ2-7|NA|TRBD2
CASSSSGSYEQYF
TGTGCCAGCAGTTCTAGCGGGAGCTACGAGCAGTACTTC
>TRBV5-4|TRBJ2-1|NA|TRBD1
CASSPRDRGLSNEQFF
TGTGCCAGCAGCCCCCGGGACAGGGGATTGTCCAATGAGCAGTTCTTC